This TCR beta chain is drawn from a study of graft-versus-host responses after intestinal transplantation. CDR1 is WNHNN and CDR2 is SYGVQD in the germline V gene (reference sequence). The CDR3 runs to 13 residues. Trimming left V 2 bases short and J 4 bases short, with 8 bases between. Sequencing used immunoSEQ multiplex PCR; TCRdb keeps in-frame clones, though not all of them. This sample has 80,000 to 90,000 clones, with 85% to 90% found just once. Notes on this clone: The target antigen is unknown.

The source of this sequence is a human donor who received an intestinal transplant. Here the sequenced sample was unstimulated CD4+ T cells sorted from spleen or lymph node cells, taken before intestinal transplant. V is TRBV10-1 and J is TRBJ1-2, with D perhaps matching TRBD1 (5 bases). The CDR3 protein is CASSETGPYGYTF. The DNA of the CDR3 is TGCGCCAGCAGTGAGACAGGCCCCTATGGCTACACCTTC.